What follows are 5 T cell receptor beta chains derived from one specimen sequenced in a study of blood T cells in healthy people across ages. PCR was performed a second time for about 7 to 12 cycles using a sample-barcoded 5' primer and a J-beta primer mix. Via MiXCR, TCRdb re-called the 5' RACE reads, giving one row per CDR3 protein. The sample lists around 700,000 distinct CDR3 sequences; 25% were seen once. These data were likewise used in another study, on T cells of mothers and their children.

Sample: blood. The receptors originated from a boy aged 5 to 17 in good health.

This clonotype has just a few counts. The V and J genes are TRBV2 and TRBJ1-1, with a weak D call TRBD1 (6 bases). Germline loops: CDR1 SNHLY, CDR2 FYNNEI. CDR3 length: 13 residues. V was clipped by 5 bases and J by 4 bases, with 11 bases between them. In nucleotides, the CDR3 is TGTGCCAGCAGTACCCAGGGGAGCACTGAAGCTTTCTTT. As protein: CASSTQGSTEAFF. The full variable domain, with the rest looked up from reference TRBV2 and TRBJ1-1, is EPEVTQTPSHQVTQMGQEVILRCVPISNHLYFYWYRQILGQKVEFLVSFYNNEISEKSEIFDDQFSVERPDGSNFTLKIRSTKLEDSAMYFCASSTQGSTEAFFGQGTRLTVV.

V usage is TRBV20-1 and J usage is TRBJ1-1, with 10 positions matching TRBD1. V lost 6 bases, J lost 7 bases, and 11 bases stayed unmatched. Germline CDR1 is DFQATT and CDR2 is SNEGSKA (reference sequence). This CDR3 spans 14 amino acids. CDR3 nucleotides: TGCAGTGCGAGACAGGGGGCAAAATCGAGTGAAGCTTTCTTT. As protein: CSARQGAKSSEAFF.

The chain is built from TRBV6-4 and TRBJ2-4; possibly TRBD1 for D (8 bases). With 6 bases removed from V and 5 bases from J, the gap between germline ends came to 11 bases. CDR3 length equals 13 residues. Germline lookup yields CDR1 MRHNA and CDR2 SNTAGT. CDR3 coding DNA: TGTGCCAGCAGAACAGGGGGGGAAAACATTCAGTACTTC. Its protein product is CASRTGGENIQYF.

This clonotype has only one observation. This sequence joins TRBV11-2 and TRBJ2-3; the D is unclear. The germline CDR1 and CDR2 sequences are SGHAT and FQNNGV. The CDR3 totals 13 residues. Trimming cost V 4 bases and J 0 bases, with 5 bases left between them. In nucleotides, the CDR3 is TGTGCCAGCAGCTCTTATAGCACAGATACGCAGTATTTT. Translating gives CASSSYSTDTQYF.

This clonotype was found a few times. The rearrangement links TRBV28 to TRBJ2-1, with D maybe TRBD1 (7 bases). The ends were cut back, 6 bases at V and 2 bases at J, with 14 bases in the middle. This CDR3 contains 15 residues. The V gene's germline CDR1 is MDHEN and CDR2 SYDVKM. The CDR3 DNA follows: TGTGCCAGCAGCCTGGAGGGGGCCGCCTACAATGAGCAGTTCTTC. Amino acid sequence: CASSLEGAAYNEQFF.